This T cell receptor beta chain was sequenced during a study of T cell responses to AZD1222 COVID-19 vaccine. Libraries were prepared by immunoSEQ multiplex PCR; TCRdb keeps only in-frame clonotypes and omits some of them. This sample has approximately 110,000 clones; around 85% occur once, and the top ten carry approximately 6.6%. Points on this clone: Its antigen is still unknown.

Per germline, CDR1 SGHTA and CDR2 FQGNSA. V was pared by 0 bases and J by 4 bases, with 17 bases of the junction left unmatched. This CDR3 comprises 19 residues. Findings and limits, study-wide: Donor demographics were predominantly white British with a female majority; clonal diversity may be underestimated.

The V and J genes are TRBV7-2 and TRBJ1-1; 7 nucleotides match TRBD1. The sequence was obtained from an adult in good health. The sequencing used peripheral blood, collected on day 0 of AZD1222 vaccination. The CDR3 region has the DNA TGTGCCAGCAGCTTAGCGCTAAGACAGGGTGGGGGATCGGGCACTGAAGCTTTCTTT. It specifies CASSLALRQGGGSGTEAFF. Looking up the rest from reference TRBV7-2 and TRBJ1-1 gives the full variable domain: GAGVSQSPSNKVTEKGKDVELRCDPISGHTALYWYRQSLGQGLEFLIYFQGNSAPDKSGLPSDRFSAERTGGSVSTLTIQRTQQEDSAVYLCASSLALRQGGGSGTEAFFGQGTRLTVV.